The text below deals with one T cell receptor (beta chain). This CDR3 has 14 residues. Germline V CDR1 and CDR2: KGHSH, LQKENI. V was pared by 2 bases and J by 1 base, with 1 base of the junction left unmatched. Method: immunoSEQ multiplex PCR; TCRdb's copy keeps in-frame clones and lacks some. Here the sample spans roughly 80,000 clones, approximately 85% being singletons. These data are taken from a study of OX40 agonist ivuxolimab in advanced cancers. The material sequenced was CD4+ or CD8+ T cells sorted from blood, taken in a trial of the OX40 agonist ivuxolimab. The TCR sequence derives from an adult with an advanced solid tumor such as melanoma, head and neck, liver or kidney cancer. The chain uses TRBV18 and TRBJ2-7; 8 bases agree with TRBD2. CDR3 nucleotides: TGTGCCAGCTCACCAGGACTAGCTTCCTACGAGCAGTACTTC. Translated: CASSPGLASYEQYF.